The rows below give T cell receptor beta chains drawn from one sample of a study of spatial heterogeneity in lung cancer. A single record per CDR3 protein comes from TCRdb applying MiXCR to the 5' RACE reads. This sample has about 17,000 distinct CDR3 sequences, with around 21% found just once. The source material was PBMCs, sampled at surgery. The receptors shown here come from a female donor with early-stage non-small cell lung cancer. CDR3s include the opening cysteine and the closing phenylalanine or tryptophan. Fields, in order: CDR3 length, V gene, J gene, CDR3 protein.

15,TRBV28,TRBJ1-5,CASKPQGRVNQPQHF
13,TRBV27,TRBJ1-2,CASSSSDRYGYTF
15,TRBV30,TRBJ1-5,CAWGKPDPSNQPQHF
16,TRBV4-3,TRBJ2-1,CASSQDASGGVVEQFF
14,TRBV2,TRBJ2-7,CASSATSGRVEQYF
17,TRBV10-2,TRBJ2-1,CASSGSSGSRSYNEQFF
14,TRBV5-1,TRBJ2-5,CASSFDYEQETQYF
19,TRBV7-2,TRBJ2-1,CASSLARARSENRGDEQFF
17,TRBV5-1,TRBJ2-7,CASSYLPIGGGGNEQYF
14,TRBV4-1,TRBJ2-7,CASSQGTGAREQYF
15,TRBV10-3,TRBJ2-2,CAISYDGRNTGELFF
13,TRBV23-1,TRBJ2-7,CASSQGMQNEQYF
15,TRBV20-1,TRBJ2-2,CSASLAGKDTGELFF
16,TRBV7-9,TRBJ1-6,CASSLALRGDNSPLHF
13,TRBV2,TRBJ2-7,CASRTGKVHEQYF
14,TRBV12-3/TRBV12-4,TRBJ2-5,CASSSGTGWETQYF
13,TRBV7-2,TRBJ2-1,CASSSSAINEQFF
14,TRBV20-1,TRBJ1-4,CSATKEATNEKLFF
15,TRBV20-1,TRBJ2-2,CSAWDRGLYAGELFF
16,TRBV7-9,TRBJ2-1,CASSWFRGEKYNEQFF
15,TRBV7-2,TRBJ2-3,CASSPGQGAHDTQYF
14,TRBV7-2,TRBJ2-3,CASSPRRSADTQYF
14,TRBV24-1,TRBJ2-5,CATSDQQGVETQYF
15,TRBV4-3,TRBJ2-1,CASSQDTWSSGEQFF
11,TRBV10-3,TRBJ2-3,CAISDSDTQYF
15,TRBV29-1,TRBJ2-3,CSVLGLAGSTDTQYF
15,TRBV7-9,TRBJ2-5,CASSLPTGTQETQYF
15,TRBV11-2,TRBJ2-3,CASSSRGVITDTQYF
17,TRBV4-3,TRBJ1-4,CASSQDPPGQGSLKLFF
13,TRBV9,TRBJ2-3,CASSVIGEDTQYF
14,TRBV5-1,TRBJ1-2,CASSFSNTNYGYTF
13,TRBV5-1,TRBJ1-4,CASSLTIQEKLFF
15,TRBV5-1,TRBJ2-6,CASRPELAGANVLTF
15,TRBV7-2,TRBJ1-4,CASSTIPGQPEKLFF
15,TRBV7-2,TRBJ2-5,CASSPGGLRQETQYF
13,TRBV12-3/TRBV12-4,TRBJ2-3,CASTDSSTDTQYF
15,TRBV6-2/TRBV6-3,TRBJ2-1,CASSRRTSGYNEQFF
17,TRBV4-2,TRBJ2-1,CASSQASLGQGAYEQFF
13,TRBV7-9,TRBJ2-4,CASSGRGPNIQYF
14,TRBV27,TRBJ1-5,CASSLSGRNQPQHF
15,TRBV4-1,TRBJ2-2,CASGGSRSSDGELFF
15,TRBV28,-,CASSGTGDPQETQFF
15,TRBV9,TRBJ2-5,CASSARTSEGETQYF
15,TRBV7-9,TRBJ1-4,CASSPRTGRDEKLFF
13,TRBV18,TRBJ1-1,CASSPPGKTEAFF
13,TRBV29-1,TRBJ2-7,CSVIAGGPYEQYF
19,TRBV4-3,TRBJ1-1,CASSQEVWTGTYMNTEAFF
15,TRBV5-6,TRBJ1-2,CASSLAMDFPHGYTF
12,TRBV2,TRBJ2-5,CATLTSLETQYF